Following are 13 T cell receptor beta chains from one sample sequenced in a study of blood T cell repertoires in COVID-19 (dated by TCRdb to 2020 to 2021). Libraries were prepared through the immunoSEQ multiplex PCR assay. TCRdb re-hosts the immuneACCESS table, in-frame sequences only. Its copies lack some clones; in the studies checked, an unresolved V gene accounts for under half of them, and the cause for the rest is not known. Recorded for this sample are tens of thousands of clones; approximately 92% of them occurred a single time. Clones ranked in the top ten supply roughly 5% of the sample. Sequenced: peripheral blood. These receptors came from a woman in her 50s with active COVID-19.

CDR3 bases: TGTGCCAGCAGTGCGACAGGTATCTCCTACGAGCAGTACTTC. Translating gives CASSATGISYEQYF. The gene calls are TRBV6-4 and TRBJ2-7; tentatively, D is TRBD1 (6 bases). CDR1 is MRHNA, CDR2 SNTAGT, per germline. The CDR3 is 14 amino acids. With 4 bases removed from V and 0 bases from J, the gap between germline ends came to 10 bases.

V and J are TRBV10-3 and TRBJ2-7; no reliable D call. Germline V gene data show CDR1 as ENHRY and CDR2 as SYGVKD. The CDR3 consists of 16 residues. The V end was cut by 1 base, the J end by 1 base, with 14 bases between. CDR3 sequence reads: CAISEYKRLLSYEQYF. CDR3 DNA: TGTGCCATCAGTGAGTATAAGCGCCTACTGTCCTACGAGCAGTACTTC.

The V gene is TRBV7-8, the J gene TRBJ1-4, with D unresolved. The germline gives CDR1 SGHVS, CDR2 FQNEAQ. CDR3 length: 16 amino acids. With 2 bases removed from V and 8 bases from J, the gap between germline ends came to 18 bases. In DNA form, the CDR3 reads TGTGCCAGCAGCTTAACTCGGAGTGGGTCGGAGGAAAAACTGTTTTTT. It yields the protein CASSLTRSGSEEKLFF.

The chain uses TRBV10-3 and TRBJ1-1; 11 bases fit TRBD1. J lost 4 bases, V lost 4 bases, and 5 bases had no gene match. The CDR3 covers 15 residues. Germline lookup yields CDR1 ENHRY and CDR2 SYGVKD. CDR3 residues: CAISGTGGSGTEAFF. The CDR3 DNA reads TGTGCCATCAGTGGGACAGGGGGCTCGGGCACTGAAGCTTTCTTT.

The V call is TRBV2, the J call TRBJ2-7, with 7 nucleotides matching TRBD2. This CDR3 has 15 residues. The germline gives CDR1 SNHLY, CDR2 FYNNEI. The junction had 14 bases not matched to a gene; V was cut back by 6 bases and J by 6 bases. The CDR3 loop is CASSGGLVAPSEQYF. CDR3 nucleotides: TGTGCCAGCAGCGGAGGACTAGTGGCCCCCTCCGAGCAGTACTTC.

The chain has TRBV10-3 and TRBJ2-1; 7 bases are shared with TRBD2. The CDR3 is made up of 16 amino acids. CDR1 is ENHRY, CDR2 SYGVKD, per germline. Trimming removed 3 bases from V and 6 bases from J; junction bases left unmatched: 11. CDR3 region: CAISDHRLALRNEQFF. DNA of the CDR3: TGTGCCATCAGTGACCACCGACTAGCCCTTCGCAATGAGCAGTTCTTC.

The chain recombines TRBV28 with TRBJ2-7; D is perhaps TRBD1 (6 bases). The CDR3 has 15 residues. Trimming stripped 6 bases from V and 12 bases from J, with 27 bases between. In germline, CDR1 is MDHEN, CDR2 SYDVKM. The CDR3 here is CASSSPQFGQPTLYF. CDR3 in DNA: TGTGCCAGCAGCTCGCCTCAATTCGGACAGCCGACTTTGTACTTC.

V gene TRBV19 combines with J gene TRBJ2-3, with D tentatively TRBD2 (5 bases). V shed 7 bases and J shed 6 bases, with 23 bases lying between them. There are 16 residues in the CDR3. Germline V gene sequence: CDR1 LNHDA, CDR2 SQIVND (reference sequence). CDR3 loop: CASTTSGRGLVDTQYF. CDR3 nucleotides: TGTGCCAGTACGACGTCCGGACGAGGGCTGGTGGATACGCAGTATTTT.

The chain links TRBV7-9 to TRBJ2-1; 14 nucleotides line up with TRBD2. V lost 5 bases, J lost 1 base, and 10 bases stayed unmatched. The CDR3 covers 19 residues. Per germline, CDR1 SEHNR and CDR2 FQNEAQ (reference sequence). CDR3 sequence (DNA): TGTGCCAGCAGCCCTCCGGGACTAGCGGGAGCCGCGTCCTACAATGAGCAGTTCTTC. This sequence encodes CASSPPGLAGAASYNEQFF. The complete variable domain, with remaining parts taken from reference TRBV7-9 and TRBJ2-1, reads DTGVSQNPRHKITKRGQNVTFRCDPISEHNRLYWYRQTLGQGPEFLTYFQNEAQLEKSRLLSDRFSAERPKGSFSTLEIQRTEQGDSAMYLCASSPPGLAGAASYNEQFFGPGTRLTVL.

This clone has more than one count but fewer than ten. The rearrangement joins TRBV24-1 to TRBJ2-2, with 7 positions matching TRBD1. V dropped 4 bases and J dropped 3; count of bases not matched to a gene: 10. The germline V gene encodes CDR1 KGHDR and CDR2 SFDVKD. There are 17 residues in the CDR3. The CDR3 reads CATSDPKTGLDTGELFF. The CDR3, as DNA: TGTGCCACCAGTGACCCCAAGACAGGGCTGGACACCGGGGAGCTGTTTTTT.

The rearrangement joins TRBV5-1 to TRBJ1-6, with 8 bases identical to TRBD1. CDR1 is SGHRS and CDR2 is YFSETQ in the germline V gene. Unmatched junction bases numbered 13, after V lost 4 bases and J lost 10 bases. CDR3 length equals 16 residues. The CDR3 bases are TGCGCCAGCAGCCCGGTTGTTGCAGGGGGCGAATCACCCCTCCACTTT. This encodes CASSPVVAGGESPLHF.

This chain joins TRBV20-1 and TRBJ2-7, with 7 bases that match TRBD2. Losses at the gene ends were 3 bases for V and 0 bases for J; bases not matched to a gene: 8. CDR1 DFQATT and CDR2 SNEGSKA come from the germline V gene (reference sequence). There are 15 residues in the CDR3. The CDR3 protein is CSASYGGGPSYEQYF. CDR3 DNA sequence: TGCAGTGCTAGTTACGGGGGAGGGCCCTCCTACGAGCAGTACTTC.

The genes are TRBV29-1 and TRBJ1-2, with TRBD1 identical over 7 bases. The CDR3 is made up of 13 amino acids. The V gene's germline CDR1 is SQVTM and CDR2 ANQGSEA. The V and J ends lost 6 bases and 6 bases, in that order; junction bases with no gene match: 10. This CDR3 reads CSVNRGGEDGYTF. CDR3 in DNA: TGCAGCGTGAACAGGGGAGGTGAGGATGGCTACACCTTC.